The 5 T cell receptor beta chains below all came from one sample that was sequenced in a study of T-cell reconstitution after alpha-beta-depleted transplantation in children. Unique molecular identifiers were incorporated when the TCRbeta library was constructed. MiXCR was run by TCRdb on the PCR reads, yielding one entry per CDR3 protein. The sample contains around 800,000 distinct CDR3 sequences, roughly 15% of which appear only once. The sequenced sample was PBMCs, mostly from graft donor cells, obtained 360 days after TCRalphabeta/CD19-depleted stem cell transplant. These receptors were taken from a male patient younger than 18 who had a stem cell transplant for acute lymphoblastic leukemia, so the T cells may come from the graft donor.

This clonotype showed up many times. The chain couples TRBV4-1 to TRBJ2-3; a weak D match, TRBD2 (6 bases). The CDR3 is 13 residues long. Trimming stripped 8 bases from V and 3 bases from J, with 12 bases between. Germline assignment: CDR1 MGHRA and CDR2 YSYEKL. The CDR3 nucleotides read TGCGCCAGCGGTGGGGACTCTACAGATACGCAGTATTTT. It translates to CASGGDSTDTQYF.

This clonotype appeared many times. J is TRBJ2-7 and V is TRBV5-1; D not certain. This CDR3 is 14 amino acids long. Trimming removed 1 base at V and 0 bases at J, with 8 bases between. Germline CDR1 reads SGHRS; CDR2 reads YFSETQ. Here the CDR3 DNA reads TGCGCCAGCAGCTTGCTCCGGAGCTCCTACGAGCAGTACTTC. It is translated as CASSLLRSSYEQYF.

The chain employs TRBV5-1 and TRBJ2-5, with D uncertain. CDR3 length: 17 amino acids. Trimming shortened V by 0 bases and J by 2 bases, and 17 bases separated the two germline ends. Per the germline V gene, CDR1 is SGHRS and CDR2 is YFSETQ. The CDR3 sequence: CASSLGFGVAAQETQYF. For the CDR3, the DNA is TGCGCCAGCAGCTTGGGGTTCGGAGTGGCAGCGCAAGAGACCCAGTACTTC.

This clonotype was seen at least ten times. The chain has TRBV4-1 and TRBJ2-1; a weak D match, TRBD2 (6 bases). V gave up 1 base and J gave up 15 bases, with 13 bases separating them. The CDR3 length is 12 residues. From germline, CDR1 is MGHRA and CDR2 YSYEKL. The CDR3 sequence is CASSQGLRGTFF. The CDR3 coding sequence is TGCGCCAGCAGCCAAGGTCTGCGGGGTACGTTCTTC.

There are a few counts of this clonotype. V is TRBV10-3 and J is TRBJ2-7; D gene uncertain. The V end was cut by 0 bases, the J end by 0 bases, with 6 bases between. CDR3 length equals 14 residues. Germline CDR1 reads ENHRY; CDR2 reads SYGVKD. The CDR3 reads CAISESGFSYEQYF. The CDR3 region has the DNA TGTGCCATCAGTGAGTCGGGTTTCTCCTACGAGCAGTACTTC.